This T cell receptor beta chain was recovered during a study of CD4 T cells in relation to SARS-CoV-2 and coronaviruses. Turning to the study itself: TCR beta CDR3s were sequenced after approximately ten-day antigen culture of PBMCs. Two subjects were Hispanic; patients were about eight males and a handful of females.

CEF-cultured naive and memory CD4+ T cell DNA got survey-level sequencing. The assay was immunoSEQ multiplex PCR, and TCRdb's table has in-frame clones only and misses some. This table has around 41,000 clones, 84% appearing once. To note about this clone: The antigen is not known.

The sample consisted of naive CD4+ T cells from PBMCs, cultured in vitro. Subset denoted: naive CD4+ T cells isolated by negative enrichment. The sequence derives from an adult with COVID-19.

The CDR3 protein is CASSSLTPSTRGGEQYF. The DNA for the CDR3 is TGTGCCAGCAGCTCACTTACCCCTAGCACGAGAGGGGGGGAGCAGTACTTC. This chain connects TRBV11-2 to TRBJ2-7; perhaps D is TRBD1 or TRBD2 (6 bases each). CDR1 SGHAT and CDR2 FQNNGV come from the germline V gene. The CDR3 totals 17 residues. V shed 4 bases and J shed 7 bases, with 26 bases lying between them.